This T cell receptor beta chain derives from a study of T-cell memory formation after mild COVID-19. As for the study in general: TCR clusters showed largely donor specificity.

Whole-study results and caveats: CD4/CD8 balance characterized clones contracting day 15 to 85, and CD4+ skew characterized later expanders. Whether day 37 second-wave clones are SARS-CoV-2-specific was not confirmed.

This clonotype was seen only a few times. Its antigen is unidentified. Trimming took 4 bases from V and 6 from J, leaving 21 bases between them. The V gene's germline CDR1 is SNHLY and CDR2 FYNNEI. There are 16 residues in the CDR3. Researchers used 5'RACE with constant-segment primers to make TCR alpha and TCR beta cDNA libraries that carry sample barcodes and UMIs. TCRdb re-called the 5' RACE reads through MiXCR, storing one row per CDR3 protein. The table records 450,000 or so distinct CDR3 sequences, 20% of them present only once. The chain is built from TRBV2 and TRBJ2-5; no firm D call. Sequenced material: PBMCs or a T cell subset sorted from them (not recorded which). The sequence came from an adult woman who had mild COVID-19 (a few samples of this study predate the infection). Cell type and time point are not known. The CDR3 loop is CASSVVLAAEDKTQYF. The DNA for the CDR3 is TGTGCCAGCAGTGTGGTATTGGCAGCTGAAGATAAGACCCAGTACTTC.